Sequencing of this TCR beta chain was carried out in a study of T cells in Graves' hyperthyroidism and ophthalmopathy. General study findings and limits: Ophthalmopathy stood apart from stable hyperthyroidism in a 13 V-J model. Model predictions of ophthalmopathy came a median approximately 6 months before onset.

Concerning this clonotype itself: Its antigen remains unidentified.

V lost 5 bases to trimming and J lost 4 bases, with 19 bases between them. Germline V gene data show CDR1 as DFQATT and CDR2 as SNEGSKA (reference sequence). This CDR3 comprises 15 residues. Ophthalmopathy patients had moderate-to-severe active disease, CAS ≥3, NOSPECS ≥4, and disease duration under 3 months. Not enrolled were patients with uncontrolled infection, other autoimmune disease, pregnancy or lactation. Template material for amplifying TCR beta CDR3 regions consisted of RNA transcripts. Primed by the HTBI set, a first-round RT-PCR was run on the TCR CDR3. MiXCR was run by TCRdb on the multiplex PCR reads, yielding one entry per CDR3 protein. The table lists about 640,000 distinct CDR3 sequences, around 20% of them singletons.

The chain recombines TRBV20-1 with TRBJ2-3, with TRBD2 as a possible D gene (6 bases). The source material was blood. This TCR was recovered from a man aged 25 to 45 with Graves' ophthalmopathy. CDR3 DNA sequence: TGCAGTGCTCCAGGGACTGGAATTTGGTCAGATACGCAGTATTTT. Translation: CSAPGTGIWSDTQYF.